This TCR beta chain comes out of a study of T cell responses to AZD1222 COVID-19 vaccine. Findings and limits, study-wide: Repertoires were obtained only post-peak T cell response. Of the AZD1222 recipients, only six were seropositive at baseline.

Of note for this clone: The antigen is not known.

Assay used: immunoSEQ multiplex PCR; TCRdb lists only in-frame clones, some missing. The sample has about 140,000 clones; about 90% are singletons. CDR1 and CDR2 (germline): SGHTA, FQGNSA. The CDR3 extends over 13 amino acids. Trimming removed 1 base at V and 8 bases at J, with 8 bases between. This specimen was peripheral blood, taken 28 days after the second dose of the MenACWY control vaccine. This TCR came from an adult who received the MenACWY meningococcal vaccine as a control. This chain uses TRBV7-2 with TRBJ1-4; no clear D. The CDR3 DNA is TGTGCCAGCAGCTTAGTACCATGGGAAAAACTGTTTTTT. As protein: CASSLVPWEKLFF.